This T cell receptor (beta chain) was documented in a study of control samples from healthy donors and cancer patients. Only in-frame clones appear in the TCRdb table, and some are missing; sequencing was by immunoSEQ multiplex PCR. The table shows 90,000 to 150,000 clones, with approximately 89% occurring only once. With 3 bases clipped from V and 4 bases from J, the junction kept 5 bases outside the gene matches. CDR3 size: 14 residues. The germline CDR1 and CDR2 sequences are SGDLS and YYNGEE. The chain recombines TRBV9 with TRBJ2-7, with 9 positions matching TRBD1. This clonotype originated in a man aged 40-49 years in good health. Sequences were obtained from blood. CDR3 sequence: CASSAPGQGYEQYF. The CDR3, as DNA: TGTGCCAGCAGCGCCCCGGGACAGGGTTACGAGCAGTACTTC.